Included here is one T cell receptor (beta chain) sequence, with context. What this receptor recognizes is not known. Base quality data are lacking; no much larger clone is found one base away. Compared with germline, V lacks 5 bases and J lacks 0 bases; bases without a gene match: 12. Per the germline V gene, SGHAT is the CDR1 and FQNNGV is the CDR2. The CDR3 goes from the cysteine to the phenylalanine over 18 residues. Only the CDR3 portion is preserved as DNA: 54 bases, with reading frame beginning at the first base. The cohort consisted of more than 650 healthy bone marrow donors. At the time of sampling, all cohort members were nominally healthy, though unrecorded immune exposures were likely present. The donor was CMV seropositive and belonged to the group of 250 to 350 seropositive cohort members. A peripheral blood sample was collected from each donor, and TCR beta sequencing was performed on peripheral blood mononuclear cells. Genomic DNA was extracted from the blood cell samples with the Qiagen DNeasy Blood Extraction Kit.

The library was made by the immunoSEQ multiplex PCR assay. For the multiplex PCR, a mixture combining 60 forward primers for TCR Vbeta segments and 13 reverse primers for TCR Jbeta segments was used. Amplification of the CDR3 region of rearranged TCR beta genes was performed with a multiplex PCR assay on genomic DNA. The Illumina HiSeq System was used to sequence the amplified TCR beta libraries as 87-base-pair reads. Regarding the original processing steps: A later analysis counted some 74 million unique TCR beta chains across the 700 or so repertoires, and about 10 million of these chains were shared by at least two donors. To remove PCR and sequencing errors, raw reads were error-corrected and collapsed into unique sequences using a nearest-neighbor algorithm that merged closely related sequences. To assign V, D and J gene segments, CDR3 sequences were aligned to IMGT reference sequences. For a sequence to be retained, a match of at least six nucleotides was required to both a V gene segment and a J gene segment. A rearrangement counted as productive if the CDR3 had no stop codons and remained in frame with V and J, and every other rearrangement counted as non-productive. CDR3 was defined according to IMGT convention as the region running from the second conserved V-encoded cysteine to the conserved J-encoded phenylalanine. In an earlier analysis of approximately 590 of the donors, sequences lacking an unambiguous match to a single V gene segment were excluded. In an earlier analysis of around 590 of the donors, a V segment was called functional when productive rearrangements were above 56.7%, and segregating when the standard deviation between donors exceeded 5%. To diagnose cytomegalovirus status from the catalog of TCR beta chain sequences, a statistical classification framework was built. V and J gene assignment, in a later analysis, came from comparing TCR nucleotide sequences with IMGT/GENE-DB human TR gene sequences. The TCRdist pipeline was used in a later analysis to assign CDR3 sequences and most-parsimonious VDJ recombination scenarios. In a later analysis, each TCR beta chain was defined by its CDR3 amino acid sequence together with its V-gene family, and reads without a unique V-gene family were excluded. In a later analysis, fewer than 650 highly shared, low-generation-probability nucleotide sequences were removed to address suspected cross-contamination and a sequencing artifact. In a later analysis, a clonal expansion index was calculated for each public chain from normalized within-repertoire ranks of inferred template counts. A later analysis computed generation probabilities with a VDJ recombination model fitted to out-of-frame rearrangements, and checked the results against IGoR. In a later analysis, hypergeometric tests were used to score TCR-TCR, TCR-HLA and TCR-CMV co-occurrence, with a repertoire-size bias correction applied to TCR pairs. In a later analysis, false discovery rates were estimated by permuting HLA or CMV assignments 20 times. A later analysis grouped co-occurring TCRs with DBSCAN, adding TCRdist sequence similarity when clustering within HLA-allele-positive subsets. For co-occurrence clustering, repertoires with fewer than 30,000 or more than 120,000 public chains were excluded, along with several repertoires with anomalous nucleotide sharing. In TCRdb, the immuneACCESS table is reduced to in-frame sequences with V and J assigned. These tables do not hold every clone; where another copy was compared, an unresolved V gene accounts for under half, and the others remain unexplained. V, J and clone size are those of that table, while D and trimming were read from the DNA. Within this sample are 150,000 to 200,000 clones, with over 70% of them counted one time only. Of the sample, around 3.1% is held by the ten largest clones.

This sample is part of a study of cytomegalovirus exposure and HLA in healthy donors (dated by TCRdb to about 2017). In terms of the full investigation: In an earlier analysis of 450 to 750 of the donors, 250 to 350 Gb of sequence data and roughly 100 million unique TCR beta sequences from about 179 million T cells were reported. An early release that covered approximately 600 HLA-typed donors contained approximately 300 gigabases of sequencing data and approximately 85 million unique TCR sequences. The genetic ancestry cluster associated with self-reported Caucasian donors included about four fifths of the 398 genotyped donors. The study was designed to test whether signatures of past pathogen exposure could be identified by cataloging public T cell receptors. The T cell repertoires of some 670 subjects were profiled by immunosequencing and related to cytomegalovirus serostatus. Along with the approximately 700-subject first cohort, a separate validation cohort of approximately 110 different subjects was used. High-throughput TCR immunosequencing, statistical association of individual TCRs with disease status, and machine learning were combined to predict cytomegalovirus infection status. A later analysis re-examined previously published TCR beta repertoires from about 700 donors and added high-resolution HLA genotyping to investigate patterns of TCR occurrence. The later analysis used no new phenotypic data to find candidate immune exposures, relying instead on TCR beta sequences and their occurrence across donors. To decide whether each TCR beta V gene segment behaved as functional or pseudogenic, an earlier analysis of some 600 of the donors relied on high-throughput TCR beta sequencing. Donor age, sex, ethnicity and CMV serostatus were collected together with the repertoire data. A later genetic analysis used genome-wide SNP genotypes for about three fifths of the roughly 700 donors, treating that subset as a discovery cohort. Every discovery cohort repertoire had been produced on one sequencing platform. Class I and class II HLA loci were covered by the typing at four-digit resolution. The number of typed donors differed by locus: about 620-630 for A, B, C, DRB1 and DQB1; 500 to 550 for DQA1; 606 for DPA1; and some 430 for DPB1. Roughly five DR-DQ haplotypes were treated as single units for association and clustering because of strong linkage in the cohort. Across 300 to 400 genotyped donors of the cohort, an average of approximately 200,000 unique TCR beta nucleotide sequences per donor were sequenced, and about a sixth of those sequences were non-productive.

General findings and caveats noted by the study authors: Assigning TCR associations to individual alleles was difficult when HLA alleles, especially DR and DQ, strongly co-occurred. Because HLA typing was missing for some donors at each locus, association tests included only the typed subset. According to a later analysis, TCR association rates differed among HLA loci, with DRB1 alleles showing the most associated TCRs and HLA-C alleles showing the fewest. Only TCR beta chains were sequenced in this cohort, and the absence of alpha or paired-chain data limited detectable features. A total of 150 or so TCR beta chains were listed by the study as associated with cytomegalovirus. Correlated functional status among segregating V segments might reflect linkage disequilibrium, but an unknown experimental factor could not be ruled out. Roughly 15 rarely observed V segments, including chromosome 9 orphons, were excluded from the earlier analysis of 550 to 700 of the donors because counts were too low. A further reported finding was that TCR beta sequences accurately predicted the HLA-A and HLA-B alleles for most subjects in the first cohort. Compared with the approximately 600-donor mean, donors in an Asian-associated ancestry cluster had fewer N-insertions in productive TCRs, according to a later genetic analysis. The classifier was reported to diagnose cytomegalovirus status with high specificity and sensitivity in both the original cohort and the validation cohort. A few of the identified cytomegalovirus-associated TCR beta chains were confirmed in vitro to be specific for cytomegalovirus antigens. At a false discovery rate of 0.05, a later analysis linked fewer than 20,000 TCR beta sequences to specific HLA alleles. A later analysis found that HLA-associated TCR beta chains were more clonally expanded and had lower generation probabilities than equally common non-associated chains. Most TCR sequences were seen in very few donors, while some public TCRs were found in many individuals. A cluster of highly shared sequence variants was judged likely to be a technical artifact of the sequencing pipeline. In a later analysis, several top co-occurrence clusters were reported to appear linked to parvovirus B19, influenza, CMV and Epstein-Barr virus. According to a later analysis, most CMV-associated TCR beta chains appeared to be HLA-restricted, and the HLA associations seemed to be driven largely by CMV exposure. Sequencing depth was assumed to be roughly uniform across donors in the presence/absence analyses, though that assumption may not hold. V-gene and J-gene trimming of TCR beta chains was associated with a missense DCLRE1C variant in a later genetic analysis, and the association was replicated in an independent cohort. CMV serostatus was the only immune exposure information available for the cohort. The authors suggested that the approach could potentially be generalized to other disease states and immunological phenotypes. The 87-base-pair reads could not distinguish some IMGT-functional V segments, including TRBV6-2 and TRBV6-3, so those segments were excluded. In an earlier analysis of approximately 590 of the donors, most TCR beta V segments were observed in productive rearrangements about 90% or about 30% of the time, broadly matching IMGT annotations.

The specimen was PBMCs. The sequence came from a woman between 45 and 60 years old in good health and CMV-seropositive. The chain employs TRBV11-2 and TRBJ2-3, with TRBD2 matching 9 junction bases. The DNA sequence is TGTGCCAGCAGCCGTGCGGGGGGGACGGCCGCTAGCACAGATACGCAGTATTTT. Its product reads: CASSRAGGTAASTDTQYF.